These T cell receptor beta chains were read from a single sample in a study of T cell responses to AZD1222 COVID-19 vaccine. Only in-frame clones appear in the TCRdb table, and some are missing; sequencing was by immunoSEQ multiplex PCR. The sample consists of roughly 100,000 clones, 90% of them appearing once. The input for sequencing was peripheral blood, taken 28 days after the second AZD1222 dose. These receptors all stem from an adult who received the AZD1222 COVID-19 vaccine. The CDR3 runs from the conserved cysteine through the conserved F or W. The order of the fields is V gene, clone size, J gene, D gene, CDR3 protein, CDR3 DNA. A D gene is named only where the DNA matches it firmly. Where a row states a size, it is once, few, many or the class of an expanded clone; other rows omit it.

TRBV19	-	TRBJ1-3	-	CASSIVGEPSGNTIYF	TGTGCCAGTAGTATTGTGGGGGAACCCTCTGGAAACACCATATATTTT
TRBV4-1	-	TRBJ1-2	TRBD1	CASSQKGGTGARYYGYTF	TGCGCCAGCAGCCAAAAGGGGGGAACAGGGGCCCGGTACTATGGCTACACCTTC
TRBV19	-	TRBJ2-7	-	CASSPGHRDRYEQYF	TGTGCCAGTAGCCCCGGGCACAGGGACCGGTACGAGCAGTACTTC
TRBV27	-	TRBJ1-2	TRBD1	CASSSNRGRSGGYTF	TGTGCCAGCAGTTCAAACAGGGGGCGATCAGGAGGCTACACCTTC
TRBV11-2	-	TRBJ2-7	-	CATTFGADSYEQYF	TGTGCCACTACATTCGGGGCTGACTCCTACGAGCAGTACTTC
TRBV15	-	TRBJ2-3	TRBD2	CATSRVAGGGADTQYF	TGTGCCACCAGCAGAGTAGCGGGGGGAGGTGCAGATACGCAGTATTTT
TRBV27	-	TRBJ1-6	-	CASSLSPVQALHF	TGTGCCAGCAGTTTATCCCCGGTTCAGGCCCTCCACTTT
TRBV4-2	-	TRBJ2-1	-	CASSPGLLSSYNEQFF	TGTGCCAGCAGCCCGGGTCTTCTGAGCTCCTACAATGAGCAGTTCTTC
TRBV23-1	-	TRBJ1-5	-	CARRPRTLSHRGNQPQHF	TGCGCCCGAAGACCGCGGACATTGAGCCACCGAGGCAATCAGCCCCAGCATTTT
TRBV5-1	-	TRBJ2-7	TRBD1	CASSSTPGQVYEQYF	TGCGCCAGCAGCTCGACACCGGGACAGGTCTACGAGCAGTACTTC
TRBV2	-	TRBJ2-4	-	CATESQHAAKNIQYF	TGTGCCACCGAGTCTCAACATGCCGCCAAAAACATTCAGTACTTC
TRBV27	few	TRBJ2-2	TRBD1	CASSLSRGLIGELFF	TGTGCCAGCAGTTTATCCAGGGGGCTTATCGGGGAGCTGTTTTTT
TRBV11-2	-	TRBJ2-5	TRBD2	CASSRGLAGRQGAQYF	TGTGCCAGCAGCCGAGGACTAGCGGGCCGCCAAGGGGCCCAGTACTTC
TRBV11-2	-	TRBJ1-5	-	CASSLAAGVSQPQHF	TGTGCCAGCAGCTTAGCGGCAGGGGTGTCTCAGCCCCAGCATTTT
TRBV14	-	TRBJ2-2	-	CASSQEIVASGELFF	TGTGCCAGCAGCCAAGAAATCGTAGCTTCAGGGGAGCTGTTTTTT
TRBV6-5	few	TRBJ2-2	-	CASMRARTTGELFF	TGTGCCAGCATGAGAGCCCGGACCACCGGGGAGCTGTTTTTT
TRBV24-1	-	TRBJ2-3	-	CATSDLNSYTDTQYF	TGTGCCACCAGTGATTTGAACAGTTACACAGATACGCAGTATTTT
TRBV5-5	once	TRBJ2-1	-	CASSLAPQGRTYNEQFF	TGTGCCAGCAGCTTGGCGCCGCAGGGTAGGACCTACAATGAGCAGTTCTTC
TRBV12-3/TRBV12-4	-	TRBJ2-7	TRBD2	CASNLAGGYEQYF	TGTGCCAGCAACCTAGCGGGAGGCTACGAGCAGTACTTC
TRBV14	-	TRBJ2-4	-	CASSQDGRDIQYF	TGTGCCAGCAGCCAAGATGGGCGGGACATTCAGTACTTC
TRBV14	-	TRBJ1-5	-	CASSLPDQPQHF	TGTGCCAGCAGCTTACCGGATCAGCCCCAGCATTTT
TRBV6-2/TRBV6-3	-	TRBJ2-4	TRBD1	CASSYQPSDRANQYF	TGTGCCAGCAGTTACCAACCATCGGACAGGGCGAATCAGTACTTC
TRBV5-1	-	TRBJ1-2	-	CASSLSPLGGYTF	TGCGCCAGCAGCTTGTCTCCCTTGGGCGGCTACACCTTC
TRBV19	-	TRBJ1-2	-	CASSIVIAANYGYTF	TGTGCCAGTAGTATAGTCATAGCAGCTAACTATGGCTACACCTTC
TRBV25-1	-	TRBJ1-4	-	CASRPGTNEKLFF	TGTGCCAGCAGGCCAGGAACTAATGAAAAACTGTTTTTT
TRBV6-2/TRBV6-3	-	TRBJ2-2	-	CASSYLTQGPGELFF	TGTGCCAGCAGTTACTTAACACAGGGACCCGGGGAGCTGTTTTTT
TRBV11-1	-	TRBJ2-7	-	CASSHRRTAAYEQYF	TGTGCCAGCAGCCACCGCCGGACAGCAGCCTACGAGCAGTACTTC
TRBV7-2	-	TRBJ1-5	-	CASSPPGPSGLQHF	TGTGCCAGCAGCCCCCCGGGACCATCAGGCCTCCAGCATTTT
TRBV4-3	-	TRBJ2-3	TRBD1	CASSRQHGDRATDTQYF	TGCGCCAGCAGCCGTCAACACGGGGACAGGGCCACAGATACGCAGTATTTT
TRBV7-2	few	TRBJ1-3	-	CASSSNRVSGNTIYF	TGTGCCAGCAGCTCGAACAGGGTCTCTGGAAACACCATATATTTT
TRBV21-1	-	TRBJ2-2	-	CASSKVTRPGFTGELFF	TGTGCCAGCAGCAAAGTTACCAGGCCTGGTTTCACCGGGGAGCTGTTTTTT
TRBV19	few	TRBJ2-2	-	CASGNTGELFF	TGTGCCAGTGGCAACACCGGGGAGCTGTTTTTT
TRBV5-4	-	TRBJ1-3	TRBD1	CASSLFRVDRDNTIYF	TGTGCCAGCAGCTTGTTCCGGGTCGACAGGGACAACACCATATATTTT
TRBV15	-	TRBJ2-7	-	CATSTGRTANRYEQYF	TGTGCCACCAGCACGGGACGGACAGCCAACCGGTACGAGCAGTACTTC
TRBV5-4	-	TRBJ2-5	TRBD1	CASSGAGGGETQYF	TGTGCCAGCAGCGGGGCAGGGGGCGGGGAGACCCAGTACTTC
TRBV24-1	-	TRBJ2-3	TRBD2	CATSRRGGTDTQYF	TGTGCCACCAGTCGACGGGGGGGGACAGATACGCAGTATTTT
TRBV27	few	TRBJ2-2	-	CASSLNWANTGELFF	TGTGCCAGCAGTTTGAATTGGGCAAACACCGGGGAGCTGTTTTTT
TRBV25-1	-	TRBJ1-1	-	CASSPTARMNTEAFF	TGTGCCAGCAGTCCGACAGCGCGAATGAACACTGAAGCTTTCTTT
TRBV7-3	-	TRBJ2-3	TRBD2	CASSPGTSGGWDTQYF	TGTGCCAGCAGCCCTGGGACTAGCGGGGGATGGGATACGCAGTATTTT
TRBV4-2	-	TRBJ1-3	TRBD1	CASSRDRASSGNTIYF	TGTGCCAGCAGCCGCGACAGGGCGAGCTCTGGAAACACCATATATTTT
TRBV3-1/TRBV3-2	-	TRBJ2-7	-	CASSQDNEQYF	TGTGCCAGCAGCCAAGATAACGAGCAGTACTTC
TRBV6-6	-	TRBJ2-4	TRBD2	CASTLRGGTRENIQYF	TGTGCCAGCACCCTGAGGGGGGGGACTAGAGAAAACATTCAGTACTTC
TRBV2	-	TRBJ1-2	-	CASSEAEEWLGYGYTF	TGTGCCAGCAGTGAAGCTGAGGAGTGGTTGGGATATGGCTACACCTTC
TRBV5-6	once	TRBJ2-7	-	CASLLGDEQYF	TGTGCCAGCCTTCTGGGTGACGAGCAGTACTTC
TRBV5-4	-	TRBJ1-1	-	CASSLDILNTEAFF	TGTGCCAGCAGCTTGGATATCCTGAACACTGAAGCTTTCTTT
TRBV18	few	TRBJ2-3	-	CASSLLEGSTDTQYF	TGTGCCAGCTCACTATTGGAGGGTAGCACAGATACGCAGTATTTT
TRBV2	-	TRBJ2-1	-	CASSDWRDSYNEQFF	TGTGCCAGCAGTGATTGGAGGGACTCCTACAATGAGCAGTTCTTC
TRBV6-5	-	TRBJ1-5	-	CASSLTDNQPQHF	TGTGCCAGCAGTCTGACAGACAATCAGCCCCAGCATTTT
TRBV27	-	TRBJ2-3	-	CASSPRQGRVDTQYF	TGTGCCAGCAGTCCACGACAGGGGAGGGTCGATACGCAGTATTTT